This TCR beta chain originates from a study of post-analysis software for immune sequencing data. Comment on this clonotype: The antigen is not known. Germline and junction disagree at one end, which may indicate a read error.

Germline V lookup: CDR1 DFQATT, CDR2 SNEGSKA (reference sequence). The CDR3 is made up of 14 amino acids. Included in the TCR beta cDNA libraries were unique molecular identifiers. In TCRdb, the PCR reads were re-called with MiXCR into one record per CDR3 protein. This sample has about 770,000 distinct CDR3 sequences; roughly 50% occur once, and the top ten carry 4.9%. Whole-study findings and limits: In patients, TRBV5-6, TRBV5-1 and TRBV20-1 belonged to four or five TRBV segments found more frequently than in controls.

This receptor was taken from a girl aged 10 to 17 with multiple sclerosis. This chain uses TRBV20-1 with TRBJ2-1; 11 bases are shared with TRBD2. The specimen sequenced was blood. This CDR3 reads CSAHTSGSNNERFF. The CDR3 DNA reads TGCAGTGCCCACACTAGCGGGAGTAACAATGAGCGGTTCTTC.